This T cell receptor beta chain emerged from a study of blood T cell repertoires in COVID-19. Study at large: T cells, B-cell-depleted T cells, or PBMCs supplied cDNA or gDNA.

Produced via immunoSEQ multiplex PCR; TCRdb's table is partial and in-frame only. The sample holds 85,000 to 130,000 clones, 80% to 95% seen once. The germline CDR1 and CDR2 sequences are MNHEY and SVGAGI. The V and J ends lost 4 bases and 2 bases respectively, with 15 bases between them. This CDR3 region has 15 residues. This chain joins TRBV6-5 and TRBJ2-7; maybe TRBD1 (6 bases). This TCR was recovered from a man aged 70-80 years with acute or convalescent COVID-19. The specimen sequenced was peripheral blood. CDR3 DNA sequence: TGTGCCAGCAGTTCGATTCAGGGGTTGACCTACGAGCAGTACTTC. It is translated as CASSSIQGLTYEQYF.